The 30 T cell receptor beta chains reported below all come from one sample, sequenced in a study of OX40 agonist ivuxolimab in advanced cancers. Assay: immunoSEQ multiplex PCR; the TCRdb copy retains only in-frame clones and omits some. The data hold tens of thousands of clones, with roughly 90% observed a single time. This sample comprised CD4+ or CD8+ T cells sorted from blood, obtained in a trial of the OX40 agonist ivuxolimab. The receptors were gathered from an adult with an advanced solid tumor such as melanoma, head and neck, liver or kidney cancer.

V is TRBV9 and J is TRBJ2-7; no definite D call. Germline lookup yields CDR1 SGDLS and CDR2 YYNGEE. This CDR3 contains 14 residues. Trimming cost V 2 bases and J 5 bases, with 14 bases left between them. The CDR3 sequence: CASSVGPQAHEQYF. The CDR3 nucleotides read TGTGCCAGCAGCGTTGGGCCCCAGGCCCACGAGCAGTACTTC.

The CDR3 region has the DNA TGTGCCTGGAGTGTCGGGCTAGCGGGAGCGGATACGCAGTATTTT. This sequence encodes CAWSVGLAGADTQYF. The V and J genes are TRBV30 and TRBJ2-3; 10 bases align to TRBD2. Unmatched junction bases numbered 6, after V lost 0 bases and J lost 6 bases. Germline V lookup: CDR1 GTSNPN, CDR2 SVGIG (reference sequence). The CDR3 extends over 15 amino acids.

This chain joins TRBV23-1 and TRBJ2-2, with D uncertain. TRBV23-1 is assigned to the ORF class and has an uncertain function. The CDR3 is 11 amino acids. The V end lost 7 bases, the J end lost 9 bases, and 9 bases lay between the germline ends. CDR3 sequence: CASIMARELFF. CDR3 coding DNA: TGCGCCAGCATCATGGCGAGGGAGCTGTTTTTT.

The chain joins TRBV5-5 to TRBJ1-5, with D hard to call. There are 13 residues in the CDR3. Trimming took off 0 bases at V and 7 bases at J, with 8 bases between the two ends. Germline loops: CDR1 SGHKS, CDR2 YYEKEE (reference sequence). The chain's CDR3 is CASSLVLGQPQHF. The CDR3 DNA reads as TGTGCCAGCAGCTTGGTCTTGGGCCAGCCCCAGCATTTT.

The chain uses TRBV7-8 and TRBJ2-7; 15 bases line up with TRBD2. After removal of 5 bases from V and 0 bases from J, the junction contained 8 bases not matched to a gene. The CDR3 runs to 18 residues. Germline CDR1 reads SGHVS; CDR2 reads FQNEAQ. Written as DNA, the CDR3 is TGTGCCAGCAGCGCCCCGGGACTAGCGGGAGGCAACTCCTACGAGCAGTACTTC. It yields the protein CASSAPGLAGGNSYEQYF.

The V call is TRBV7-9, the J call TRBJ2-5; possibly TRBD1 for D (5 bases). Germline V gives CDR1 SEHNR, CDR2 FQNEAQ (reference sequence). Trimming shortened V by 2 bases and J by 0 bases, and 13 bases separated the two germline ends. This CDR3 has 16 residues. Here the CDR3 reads CASSLLGRANQETQYF. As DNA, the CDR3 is TGTGCCAGCAGCTTATTAGGCAGGGCGAACCAAGAGACCCAGTACTTC. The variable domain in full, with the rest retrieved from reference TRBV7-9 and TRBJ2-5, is DTGVSQNPRHKITKRGQNVTFRCDPISEHNRLYWYRQTLGQGPEFLTYFQNEAQLEKSRLLSDRFSAERPKGSFSTLEIQRTEQGDSAMYLCASSLLGRANQETQYFGPGTRLLVL.

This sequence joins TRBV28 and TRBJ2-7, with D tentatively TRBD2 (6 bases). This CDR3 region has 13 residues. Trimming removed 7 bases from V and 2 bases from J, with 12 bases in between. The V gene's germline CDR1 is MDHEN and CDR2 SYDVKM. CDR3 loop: CASNSGDTYEQYF. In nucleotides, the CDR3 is TGTGCCAGCAACTCGGGGGATACCTACGAGCAGTACTTC. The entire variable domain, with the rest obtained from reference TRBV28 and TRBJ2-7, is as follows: DVKVTQSSRYLVKRTGEKVFLECVQDMDHENMFWYRQDPGLGLRLIYFSYDVKMKEKGDIPEGYSVSREKKERFSLILESASTNQTSMYLCASNSGDTYEQYFGPGTRLTVT.

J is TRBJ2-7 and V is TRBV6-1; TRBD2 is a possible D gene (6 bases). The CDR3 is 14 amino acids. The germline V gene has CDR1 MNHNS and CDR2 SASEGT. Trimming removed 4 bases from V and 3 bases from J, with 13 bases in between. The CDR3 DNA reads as TGTGCCAGCAGTGTGCGACTAGTCGACTACGAGCAGTACTTC. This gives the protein CASSVRLVDYEQYF.

The CDR3 sequence: CASSFFRAGNTIYF. CDR3 coding DNA: TGTGCCAGCAGCTTTTTCAGAGCTGGAAACACCATATATTTT. The chain has TRBV7-9 and TRBJ1-3, with D uncertain. Germline values: CDR1 SEHNR, CDR2 FQNEAQ (reference sequence). This CDR3 is built from 14 residues. V lost 3 bases and J 2 bases, leaving 8 bases between the germline ends.

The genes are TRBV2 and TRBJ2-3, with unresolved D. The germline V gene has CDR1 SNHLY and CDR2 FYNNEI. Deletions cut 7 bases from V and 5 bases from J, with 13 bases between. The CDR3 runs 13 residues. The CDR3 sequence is CASMETIQDTQYF. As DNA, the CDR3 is TGTGCCAGCATGGAGACAATACAAGATACGCAGTATTTT.

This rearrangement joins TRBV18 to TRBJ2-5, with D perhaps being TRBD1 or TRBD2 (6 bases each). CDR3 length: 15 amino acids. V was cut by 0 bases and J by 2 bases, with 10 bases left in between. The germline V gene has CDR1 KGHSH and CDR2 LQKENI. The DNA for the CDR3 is TGTGCCAGCTCACCACCCCAGGGGAGGCAAGAGACCCAGTACTTC. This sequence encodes CASSPPQGRQETQYF.

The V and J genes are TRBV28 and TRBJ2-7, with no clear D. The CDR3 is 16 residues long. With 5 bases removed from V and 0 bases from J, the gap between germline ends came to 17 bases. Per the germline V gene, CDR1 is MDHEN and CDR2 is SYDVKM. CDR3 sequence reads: CASSPPGAGLSYEQYF. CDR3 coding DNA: TGTGCCAGCAGTCCCCCGGGCGCAGGCCTCTCCTACGAGCAGTACTTC.

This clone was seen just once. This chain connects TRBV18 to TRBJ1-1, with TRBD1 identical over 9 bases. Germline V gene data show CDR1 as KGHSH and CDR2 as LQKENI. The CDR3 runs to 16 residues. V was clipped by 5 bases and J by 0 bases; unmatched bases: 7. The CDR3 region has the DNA TGTGCCAGCTCATATGGGACAGGGATCATGAACACTGAAGCTTTCTTT. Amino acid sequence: CASSYGTGIMNTEAFF.

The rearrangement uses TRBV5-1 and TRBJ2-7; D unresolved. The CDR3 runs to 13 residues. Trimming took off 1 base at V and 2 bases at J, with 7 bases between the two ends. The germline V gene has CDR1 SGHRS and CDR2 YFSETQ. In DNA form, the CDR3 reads TGCGCCAGCAGCTTGTATGAGACCTACGAGCAGTACTTC. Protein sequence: CASSLYETYEQYF.

The CDR3 coding sequence is TGTGCCAGCACCTTGACAGCCCATAACTATGGCTACACCTTC. This sequence encodes CASTLTAHNYGYTF. The chain combines TRBV28 with TRBJ1-2; possibly TRBD1 for D (5 bases). From germline, CDR1 is MDHEN and CDR2 SYDVKM. The CDR3 consists of 14 residues. Trimming left V 7 bases short and J 1 base short, with 13 bases between.

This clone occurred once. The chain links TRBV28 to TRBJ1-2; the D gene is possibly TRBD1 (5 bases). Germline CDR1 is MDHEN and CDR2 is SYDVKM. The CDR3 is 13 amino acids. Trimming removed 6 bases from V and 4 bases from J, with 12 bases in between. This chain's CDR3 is CASRETVGYGYTF. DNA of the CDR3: TGTGCCAGCAGGGAGACAGTTGGCTATGGCTACACCTTC.

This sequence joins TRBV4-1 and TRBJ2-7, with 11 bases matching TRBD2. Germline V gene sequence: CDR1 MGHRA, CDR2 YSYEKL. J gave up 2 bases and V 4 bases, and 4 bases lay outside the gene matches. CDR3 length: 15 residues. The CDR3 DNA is TGCGCCAGCAGCCGACAACTAGCGGGAGCCTACGAGCAGTACTTC. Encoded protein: CASSRQLAGAYEQYF.

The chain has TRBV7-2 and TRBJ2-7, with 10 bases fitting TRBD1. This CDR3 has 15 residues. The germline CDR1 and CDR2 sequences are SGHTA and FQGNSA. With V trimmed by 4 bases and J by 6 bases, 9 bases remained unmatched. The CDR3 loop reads CASSWAGTGVGEQYF. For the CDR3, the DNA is TGTGCCAGCAGCTGGGCCGGGACAGGGGTCGGCGAGCAGTACTTC.

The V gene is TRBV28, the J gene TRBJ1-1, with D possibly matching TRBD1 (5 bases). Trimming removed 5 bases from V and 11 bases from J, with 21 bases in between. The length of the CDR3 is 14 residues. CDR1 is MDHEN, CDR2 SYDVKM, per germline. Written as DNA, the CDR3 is TGTGCCAGCAGTCGACCTGGTCTGAGGGGATCCGCTTTCTTT. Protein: CASSRPGLRGSAFF.

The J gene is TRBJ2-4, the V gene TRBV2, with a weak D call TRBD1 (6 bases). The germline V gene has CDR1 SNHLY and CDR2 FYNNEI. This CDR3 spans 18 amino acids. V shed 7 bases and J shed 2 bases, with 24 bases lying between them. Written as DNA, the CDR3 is TGTGCCAGCACCGACGGAAGGGACAATTCAGGGACCAAAAACATTCAGTACTTC. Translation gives CASTDGRDNSGTKNIQYF.

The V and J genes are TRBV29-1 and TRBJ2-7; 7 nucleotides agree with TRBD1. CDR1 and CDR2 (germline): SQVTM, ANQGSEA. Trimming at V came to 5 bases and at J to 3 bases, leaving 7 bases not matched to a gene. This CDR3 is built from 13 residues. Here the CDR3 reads CSVLLGQFYEQYF. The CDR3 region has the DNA TGCAGCGTTCTGCTGGGACAGTTCTACGAGCAGTACTTC.

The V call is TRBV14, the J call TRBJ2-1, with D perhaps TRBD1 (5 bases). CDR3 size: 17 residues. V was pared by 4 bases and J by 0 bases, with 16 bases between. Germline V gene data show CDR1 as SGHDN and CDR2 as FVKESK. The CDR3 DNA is TGTGCCAGCAGCCGGATTACAGGATTAGACTCCTACAATGAGCAGTTCTTC. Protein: CASSRITGLDSYNEQFF.

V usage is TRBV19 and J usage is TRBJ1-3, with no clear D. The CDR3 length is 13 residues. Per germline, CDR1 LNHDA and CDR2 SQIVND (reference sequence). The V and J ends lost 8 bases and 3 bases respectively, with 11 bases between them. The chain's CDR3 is CASSSQIGNTIYF. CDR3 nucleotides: TGTGCCAGTTCTTCCCAGATTGGAAACACCATATATTTT. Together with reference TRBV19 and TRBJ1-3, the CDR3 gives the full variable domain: DGGITQSPKYLFRKEGQNVTLSCEQNLNHDAMYWYRQDPGQGLRLIYYSQIVNDFQKGDIAEGYSVSREKKESFPLTVTSAQKNPTAFYLCASSSQIGNTIYFGEGSWLTVV.

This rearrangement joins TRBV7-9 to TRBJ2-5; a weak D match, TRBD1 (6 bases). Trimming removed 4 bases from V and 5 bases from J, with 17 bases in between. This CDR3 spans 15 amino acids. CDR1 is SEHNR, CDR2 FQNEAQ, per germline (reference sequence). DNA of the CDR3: TGTGCCAGCAGCTCTCCCGGGACATTACGGGAGACCCAGTACTTC. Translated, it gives CASSSPGTLRETQYF.

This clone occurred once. Here the CDR3 DNA reads TGCAGCGTTCAGGGAAGGGTCACCGGGGAGCTGTTTTTT. It codes for CSVQGRVTGELFF. The chain links TRBV29-1 to TRBJ2-2; tentatively, D is TRBD1 (5 bases). Germline CDR1 and CDR2: SQVTM and ANQGSEA. The CDR3 spans 13 residues. Trimming took off 5 bases at V and 4 bases at J, with 11 bases between the two ends.

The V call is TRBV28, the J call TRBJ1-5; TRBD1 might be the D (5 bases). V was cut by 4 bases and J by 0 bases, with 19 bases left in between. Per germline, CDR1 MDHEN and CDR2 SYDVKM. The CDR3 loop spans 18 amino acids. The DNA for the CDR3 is TGTGCCAGCAGTTCACCCCAAACGTCAGGGTATAGCAATCAGCCCCAGCATTTT. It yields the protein CASSSPQTSGYSNQPQHF.

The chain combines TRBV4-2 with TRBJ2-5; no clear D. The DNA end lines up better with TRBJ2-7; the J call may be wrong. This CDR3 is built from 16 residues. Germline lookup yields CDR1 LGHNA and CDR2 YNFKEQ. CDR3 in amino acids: CASSQGRHTSSYEQYF. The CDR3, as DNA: TGTGCCAGCAGCCAAGGGAGACACACAAGCTCCTACGAGCAGTACTTC.

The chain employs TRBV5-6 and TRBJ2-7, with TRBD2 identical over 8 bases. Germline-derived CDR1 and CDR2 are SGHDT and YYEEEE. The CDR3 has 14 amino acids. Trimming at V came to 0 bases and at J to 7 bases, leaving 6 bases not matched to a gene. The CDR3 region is CASSLGAGVYEQYF. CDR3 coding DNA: TGTGCCAGCAGCTTGGGAGCGGGAGTATATGAGCAGTACTTC.

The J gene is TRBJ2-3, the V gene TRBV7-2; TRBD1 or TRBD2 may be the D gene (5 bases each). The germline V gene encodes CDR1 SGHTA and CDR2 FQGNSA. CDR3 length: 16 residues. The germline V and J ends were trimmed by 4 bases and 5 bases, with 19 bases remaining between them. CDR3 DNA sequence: TGTGCCAGCAGCTGGGACCCGGCCAGTTTTCGAGATACGCAGTATTTT. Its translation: CASSWDPASFRDTQYF.

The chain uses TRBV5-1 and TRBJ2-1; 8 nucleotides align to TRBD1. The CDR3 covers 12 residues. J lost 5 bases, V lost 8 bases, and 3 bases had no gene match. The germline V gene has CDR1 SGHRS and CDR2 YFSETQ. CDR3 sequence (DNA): TGCGCCAGTGGACAGGGCCACAATGAGCAGTTCTTC. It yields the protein CASGQGHNEQFF.